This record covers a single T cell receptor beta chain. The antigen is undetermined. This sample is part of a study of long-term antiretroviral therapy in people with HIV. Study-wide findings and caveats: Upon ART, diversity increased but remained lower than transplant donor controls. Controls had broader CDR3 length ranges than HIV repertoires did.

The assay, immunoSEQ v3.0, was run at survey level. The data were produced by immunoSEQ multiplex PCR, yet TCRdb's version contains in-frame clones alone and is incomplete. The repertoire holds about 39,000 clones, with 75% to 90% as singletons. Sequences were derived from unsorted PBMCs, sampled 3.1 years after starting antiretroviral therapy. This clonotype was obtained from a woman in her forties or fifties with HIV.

The CDR3 sequence is CAWLGFKYGYTF. In DNA form, the CDR3 reads TGTGCCTGGCTGGGGTTTAAGTATGGCTACACCTTC. The chain uses TRBV30 and TRBJ1-2; no definite D call. Germline V gene lookup returns CDR1 GTSNPN and CDR2 SVGIG (reference sequence). The CDR3 is made up of 12 amino acids. Trimming took 5 bases from V and 5 from J, leaving 12 bases between them.